The 18 T cell receptor beta chains listed next were all sequenced from one sample in a study of shared clonotypes between healthy human individuals. Clones were read by immunoSEQ multiplex PCR, and TCRdb kept only the in-frame ones, dropping some. Of a few million clones detected, approximately 95% appear once; the ten largest clones hold about 0.39%. The sample was naive CD4+ T cells from PBMCs. Subset: CD45RA+ positively selected. These TCRs come from a man aged 18 to 29 in good health. Some clones in this sample may be carry-over from other donors' samples.

The rearrangement joins TRBV7-3 to TRBJ2-5, with D perhaps TRBD2 (6 bases). V was shortened by 0 bases and J by 4 bases, with 9 bases between the two germline ends. This CDR3 has 14 amino acids. Per the germline V gene, CDR1 is SGHTA and CDR2 is FQGTGA. In DNA form, the CDR3 reads TGTGCCAGCAGCTTAACGGGGGGTGCAGAGACCCAGTACTTC. Encoded protein: CASSLTGGAETQYF.

This sequence joins TRBV5-1 and TRBJ2-1; tentatively, D is TRBD1 (5 bases). CDR3 size: 14 residues. Looked up from germline, CDR1 is SGHRS and CDR2 is YFSETQ. V dropped 7 bases and J dropped 4 bases, with 15 bases sitting between them. The CDR3, as DNA: TGCGCCAGCTCAATTGGGGCCGGATACAATGAGCAGTTCTTC. This gives the protein CASSIGAGYNEQFF.

The chain links TRBV6-1 to TRBJ1-2; D is ambiguous. Trimming removed 4 bases from V and 1 base from J, with 16 bases in between. The CDR3 loop spans 16 amino acids. CDR1 is MNHNS, CDR2 SASEGT, per germline. CDR3 residues: CASSASSGSSNYGYTF. CDR3 nucleotides: TGTGCCAGCAGTGCCTCGTCGGGGAGTAGTAACTATGGCTACACCTTC.

This clone was seen just once. This rearrangement joins TRBV5-4 to TRBJ2-2, with TRBD1 matching over 10 bases. V was clipped by 6 bases and J by 7 bases; unmatched bases: 18. This CDR3 region has 18 residues. Germline V gene lookup returns CDR1 SGHNT and CDR2 YYREEE (reference sequence). The chain's CDR3 is CASTSGQGPSSVDGELFF. In DNA form, the CDR3 reads TGTGCCAGCACCTCGGGACAGGGGCCCTCGAGTGTCGACGGGGAGCTGTTTTTT. Based on the CDR3 plus reference TRBV5-4 and TRBJ2-2, the full variable domain is ETGVTQSPTHLIKTRGQQVTLRCSSQSGHNTVSWYQQALGQGPQFIFQYYREEENGRGNFPPRFSGLQFPNYSSELNVNALELDDSALYLCASTSGQGPSSVDGELFFGEGSRLTVL.

This clone was picked up one time. The CDR3 loop is CASGLQETQYF. CDR3 sequence (DNA): TGTGCCAGCGGACTCCAAGAGACCCAGTACTTC. The V gene is TRBV2, the J gene TRBJ2-5; tentative D call: TRBD2 (5 bases). The germline V gene encodes CDR1 SNHLY and CDR2 FYNNEI. The V end was cut by 8 bases, the J end by 1 base, with 5 bases between. CDR3 length equals 11 residues.

The J gene is TRBJ1-3, the V gene TRBV29-1, with 8 bases matching TRBD1. Germline V gene data show CDR1 as SQVTM and CDR2 as ANQGSEA. The V segment lost 6 bases and the J segment 6 bases; nucleotides outside the gene matches: 4. This CDR3 comprises 12 residues. Here the CDR3 reads CSVLTGANTIYF. The DNA of the CDR3 is TGCAGCGTATTGACAGGGGCAAACACCATATATTTT.

This clone was recorded only once. V usage is TRBV30 and J usage is TRBJ2-5; tentatively, D is TRBD2 (5 bases). V gave up 1 base and J gave up 5 bases, with 11 bases separating them. CDR1 GTSNPN and CDR2 SVGIG come from the germline V gene (reference sequence). The CDR3 extends over 13 amino acids. Here the CDR3 reads CAWSDGELETQYF. The DNA of the CDR3 is TGTGCCTGGAGTGACGGGGAGCTCGAGACCCAGTACTTC.

The chain couples TRBV6-4 to TRBJ2-3; no firm D call. Trimming shortened V by 0 bases and J by 6 bases, and 13 bases separated the two germline ends. Looked up from germline, CDR1 is MRHNA and CDR2 is SNTAGT. The CDR3 loop spans 15 amino acids. CDR3 nucleotide sequence: TGTGCCAGCAGTGACTCTTCCTTCCTGCACGATACGCAGTATTTT. This sequence encodes CASSDSSFLHDTQYF.

The chain is built from TRBV2 and TRBJ1-1; maybe TRBD1 (5 bases). CDR3 length: 15 residues. V gave up 8 bases and J gave up 1 base, with 17 bases separating them. The germline gives CDR1 SNHLY, CDR2 FYNNEI. CDR3 coding DNA: TGTGCCAGCCGCGAGGAGGGGCAACCGAACACTGAAGCTTTCTTT. Protein: CASREEGQPNTEAFF.

The chain uses TRBV6-1 and TRBJ2-7, with D perhaps TRBD2 (5 bases). Trimming stripped 6 bases from V and 2 bases from J, with 14 bases between. CDR1 MNHNS and CDR2 SASEGT come from the germline V gene. The length of the CDR3 is 14 residues. The CDR3 is CASRPRTGAYEQYF. The CDR3 DNA sequence: TGTGCCAGCAGACCGAGGACTGGAGCCTACGAGCAGTACTTC.

This clone was counted a few times. This chain connects TRBV30 to TRBJ1-1; unclear D gene. The germline gives CDR1 GTSNPN, CDR2 SVGIG (reference sequence). V was cut by 3 bases and J by 1 base, with 12 bases left in between. CDR3 size: 14 residues. The CDR3 DNA reads TGTGCCTGGAGCTCGACCGCTCCGAACACTGAAGCTTTCTTT. Its translation: CAWSSTAPNTEAFF.

This chain connects TRBV25-1 to TRBJ2-4; no reliable D call. This CDR3 spans 15 amino acids. Trimming stripped 6 bases from V and 0 bases from J, with 12 bases between. From germline, CDR1 is MGHDK and CDR2 SYGVNS. As DNA, the CDR3 is TGTGCCAGCAGCGCTTTTGACTTAGCCAAAAACATTCAGTACTTC. Translating it yields CASSAFDLAKNIQYF.

This rearrangement joins TRBV6-6 to TRBJ2-3; D gene unclear. V was cut by 6 bases and J by 4 bases, with 8 bases left in between. The germline V gene encodes CDR1 MNHNY and CDR2 SVGAGI (reference sequence). This CDR3 spans 12 amino acids. Written as DNA, the CDR3 is TGTGCCAGCAGCGAACGAGCAGATACGCAGTATTTT. Its translation: CASSERADTQYF.

This chain uses TRBV11-2 with TRBJ2-6, with 13 positions matching TRBD2. The CDR3 extends over 18 amino acids. J lost 0 bases, V lost 4 bases, and 3 bases had no gene match. Per germline, CDR1 SGHAT and CDR2 FQNNGV. For the CDR3, the DNA is TGTGCCAGCAGCTCGGGACTAGCGGGATACTCTGGGGCCAACGTCCTGACTTTC. It encodes CASSSGLAGYSGANVLTF.

In the case of this clone: This same CDR3 is encoded by further DNA sequences in the sample. The chain combines TRBV15 with TRBJ2-7; D is ambiguous. Germline V CDR1 and CDR2: LNHNV, YYDKDF (reference sequence). The CDR3 has 12 amino acids. V was pared by 0 bases and J by 3 bases, with 3 bases between. The CDR3 nucleotides are TGTGCCACCAGCAGAGATAGCTACGAGCAGTACTTC. Amino acid sequence: CATSRDSYEQYF.

The V gene is TRBV25-1, the J gene TRBJ2-3; 11 nucleotides agree with TRBD2. The CDR3 loop spans 17 amino acids. Trimming removed 4 bases from V and 3 bases from J; junction bases left unmatched: 9. Germline-derived CDR1 and CDR2 are MGHDK and SYGVNS. The CDR3 DNA is TGTGCCAGCAGTGTCCTACTAGCGGGAGTGGGAACAGATACGCAGTATTTT. This codes for CASSVLLAGVGTDTQYF.

The chain is built from TRBV4-3 and TRBJ1-4, with D perhaps TRBD1 (6 bases). Germline V CDR1 and CDR2: LGHNA, YSLEER. This CDR3 is 18 amino acids long. V lost 2 bases to trimming and J lost 5 bases, with 21 bases between them. The CDR3 DNA sequence: TGCGCCAGCAGCCAACTGGGGTGGGGGGGCAGGGAAAATGAAAAACTGTTTTTT. Translation gives CASSQLGWGGRENEKLFF.

The chain uses TRBV5-1 and TRBJ1-2, with 7 nucleotides matching TRBD1. Trimming removed 3 bases from V and 1 base from J; junction bases left unmatched: 6. The CDR3 contains 15 residues. Germline CDR1 SGHRS, CDR2 YFSETQ. This CDR3 is CASSSQGGHNYGYTF. The CDR3 bases are TGCGCCAGCAGCTCCCAGGGGGGGCATAACTATGGCTACACCTTC.